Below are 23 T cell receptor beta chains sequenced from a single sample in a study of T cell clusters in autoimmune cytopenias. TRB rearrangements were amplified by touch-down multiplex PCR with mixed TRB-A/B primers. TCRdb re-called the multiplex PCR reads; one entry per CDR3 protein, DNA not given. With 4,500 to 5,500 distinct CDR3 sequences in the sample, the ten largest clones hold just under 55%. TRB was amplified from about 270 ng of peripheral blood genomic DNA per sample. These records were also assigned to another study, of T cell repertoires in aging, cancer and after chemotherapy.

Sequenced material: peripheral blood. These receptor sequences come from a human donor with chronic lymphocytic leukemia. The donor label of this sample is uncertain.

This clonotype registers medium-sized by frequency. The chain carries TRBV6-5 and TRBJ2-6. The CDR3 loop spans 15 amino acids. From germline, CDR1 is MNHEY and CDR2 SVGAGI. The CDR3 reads CASSYGPSGANVLTF.

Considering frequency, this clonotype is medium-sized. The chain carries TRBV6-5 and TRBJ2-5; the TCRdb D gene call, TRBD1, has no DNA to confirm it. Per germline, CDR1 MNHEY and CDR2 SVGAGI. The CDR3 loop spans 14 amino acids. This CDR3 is CASSLGQNQETQYF.

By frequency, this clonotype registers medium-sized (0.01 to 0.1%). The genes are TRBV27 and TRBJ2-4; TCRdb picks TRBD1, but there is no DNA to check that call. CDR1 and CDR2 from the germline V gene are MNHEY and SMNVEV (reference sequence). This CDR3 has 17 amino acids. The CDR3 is CASSFRQGLLAKNIQYF.

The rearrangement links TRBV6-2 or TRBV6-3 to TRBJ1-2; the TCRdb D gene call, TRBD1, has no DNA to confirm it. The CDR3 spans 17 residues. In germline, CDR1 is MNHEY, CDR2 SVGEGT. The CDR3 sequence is CASGGHPGQGATYGYTF.

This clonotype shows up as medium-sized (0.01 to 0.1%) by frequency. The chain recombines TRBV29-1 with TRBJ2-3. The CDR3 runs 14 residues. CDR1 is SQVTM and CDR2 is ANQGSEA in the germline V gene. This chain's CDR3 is CSVDVRTSPGTQYF.

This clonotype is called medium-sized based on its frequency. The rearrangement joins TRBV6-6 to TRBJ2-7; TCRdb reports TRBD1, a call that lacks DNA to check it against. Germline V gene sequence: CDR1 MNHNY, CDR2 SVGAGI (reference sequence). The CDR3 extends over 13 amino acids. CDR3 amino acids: CASSYGGGGEQYF.

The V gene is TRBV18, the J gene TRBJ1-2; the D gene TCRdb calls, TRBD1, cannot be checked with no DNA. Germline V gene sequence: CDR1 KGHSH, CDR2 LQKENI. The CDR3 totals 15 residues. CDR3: CASSPPSSRRDGYTF.

The CDR3 region is CASSLRSPQEAFF. V usage is TRBV5-1 and J usage is TRBJ1-1. CDR1 SGHRS and CDR2 YFSETQ come from the germline V gene. The CDR3 sequence is 13 residues long.

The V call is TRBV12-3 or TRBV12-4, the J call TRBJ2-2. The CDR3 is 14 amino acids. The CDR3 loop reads CASSSETRTGELFF.

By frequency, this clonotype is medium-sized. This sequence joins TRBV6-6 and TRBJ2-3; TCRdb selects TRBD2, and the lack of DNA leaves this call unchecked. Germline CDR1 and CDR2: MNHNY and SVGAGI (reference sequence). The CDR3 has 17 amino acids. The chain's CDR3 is CASSYSVSEASTDTQYF.

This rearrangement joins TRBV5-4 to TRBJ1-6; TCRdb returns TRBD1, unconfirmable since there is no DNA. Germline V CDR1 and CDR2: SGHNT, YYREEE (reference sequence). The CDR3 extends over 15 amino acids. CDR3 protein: CASSLGTGINSPLHF.

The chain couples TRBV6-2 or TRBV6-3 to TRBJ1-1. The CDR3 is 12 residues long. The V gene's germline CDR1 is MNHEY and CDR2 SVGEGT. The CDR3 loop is CASNRISTEAFF.

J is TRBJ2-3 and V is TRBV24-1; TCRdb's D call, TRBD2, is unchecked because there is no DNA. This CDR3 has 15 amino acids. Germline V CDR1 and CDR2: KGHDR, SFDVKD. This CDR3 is CATRGGGEATDTQYF.

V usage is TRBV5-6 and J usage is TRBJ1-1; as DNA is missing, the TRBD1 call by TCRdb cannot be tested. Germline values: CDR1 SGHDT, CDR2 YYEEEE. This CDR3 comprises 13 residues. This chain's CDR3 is CASSWTGGTEAFF. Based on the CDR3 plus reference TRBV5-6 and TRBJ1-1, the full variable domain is DAGVTQSPTHLIKTRGQQVTLRCSPKSGHDTVSWYQQALGQGPQFIFQYYEEEERQRGNFPDRFSGHQFPNYSSELNVNALLLGDSALYLCASSWTGGTEAFFGQGTRLTVV.

CDR3: CASSLMGPTDTQYF. V and J are TRBV11-2 and TRBJ2-3; TCRdb returns TRBD1, unconfirmable since there is no DNA. This CDR3 is built from 14 residues. From germline, CDR1 is SGHAT and CDR2 FQNNGV.

CDR3 sequence: CATSRDSGSGANVLTF. V and J are TRBV15 and TRBJ2-6. Germline CDR1 is LNHNV and CDR2 is YYDKDF (reference sequence). The CDR3 extends over 16 amino acids.

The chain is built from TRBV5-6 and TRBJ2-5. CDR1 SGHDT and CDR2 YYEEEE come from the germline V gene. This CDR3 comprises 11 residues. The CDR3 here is CASSLDETQYF. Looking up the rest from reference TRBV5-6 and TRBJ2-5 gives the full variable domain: DAGVTQSPTHLIKTRGQQVTLRCSPKSGHDTVSWYQQALGQGPQFIFQYYEEEERQRGNFPDRFSGHQFPNYSSELNVNALLLGDSALYLCASSLDETQYFGPGTRLLVL.

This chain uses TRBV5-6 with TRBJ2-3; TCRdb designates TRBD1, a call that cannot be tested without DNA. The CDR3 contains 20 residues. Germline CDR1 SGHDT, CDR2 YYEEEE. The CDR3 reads CASSLVLQGFGKTSTDTQYF.

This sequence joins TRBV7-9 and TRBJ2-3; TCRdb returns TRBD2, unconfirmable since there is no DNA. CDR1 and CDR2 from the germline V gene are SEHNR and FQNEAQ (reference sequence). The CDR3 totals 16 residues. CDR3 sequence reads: CASSLPTSGGLDTQYF.

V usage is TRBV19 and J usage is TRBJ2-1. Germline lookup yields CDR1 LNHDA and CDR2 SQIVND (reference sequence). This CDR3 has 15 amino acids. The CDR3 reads CASSGLGGSYNEQFF.

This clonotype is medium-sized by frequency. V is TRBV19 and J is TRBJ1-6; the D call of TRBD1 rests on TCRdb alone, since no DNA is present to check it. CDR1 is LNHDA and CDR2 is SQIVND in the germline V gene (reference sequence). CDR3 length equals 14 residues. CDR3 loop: CASSIIGEGSPLHF. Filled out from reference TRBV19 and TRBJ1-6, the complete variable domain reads DGGITQSPKYLFRKEGQNVTLSCEQNLNHDAMYWYRQDPGQGLRLIYYSQIVNDFQKGDIAEGYSVSREKKESFPLTVTSAQKNPTAFYLCASSIIGEGSPLHFGNGTRLTVT.

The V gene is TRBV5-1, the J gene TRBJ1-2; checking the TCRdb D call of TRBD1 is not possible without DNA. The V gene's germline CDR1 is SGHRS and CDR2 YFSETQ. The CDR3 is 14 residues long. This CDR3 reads CASSAQGALDGYTF.

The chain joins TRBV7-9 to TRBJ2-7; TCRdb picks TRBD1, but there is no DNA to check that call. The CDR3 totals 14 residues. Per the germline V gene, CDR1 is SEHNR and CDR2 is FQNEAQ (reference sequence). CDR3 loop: CASSLSGGWYEQYF.